The TCR beta chain under discussion was sequenced for a study of beta chain features in type 1 diabetes (dated by TCRdb to the late 2010s). In the study overall: Mean age, gender distribution, total cell number and subset yield were not different between patients and healthy donors. A total of 90 million to 140 million sorted cells were examined across all samples, and RNA yield correlated strongly with the number of cells per subset. The study compared the TCRB repertoires of sorted circulating CD4+ T cell subsets in recently diagnosed type 1 diabetes patients with those in matched healthy donors. Whereas all 28 donors provided naive and central memory subsets, regulatory and stem cell-like memory subsets were isolated from just 8 patients and about 8 healthy donors. Beyond this particular receptor, the publication reports: Sequencing cDNA rather than genomic DNA could over-represent highly expressing activated cells, although activation and CD3 levels did not differ between groups. Naive, central memory and regulatory TCRB repertoires appeared to be more similar among patients than among healthy donors. Fewer insertions and more nucleotide deletions at VDJ recombination sites were observed in patients with type 1 diabetes, implying thymic rearrangement abnormalities. PCR might favor shorter templates, but patient and control samples were amplified and corrected together, so any skew would affect both groups equally. Only small numbers of individuals were included in the HLA sub-analyses, which left unresolved whether HLA type had any influence on TCRB rearrangement. In all four CD4+ subsets, TCRB CDR3 length was moderately but significantly shorter in type 1 diabetes patients.

A single peripheral blood draw of around 120 mL on average was collected from each donor into heparinised tubes. Using a panel that included CD45RO, CCR7, CD25, CD127, CD95 and CD27, naive, central memory, regulatory and stem cell-like memory CD4+ T cells were sorted on a BD FACSAria II. All sorted populations exceeded 95% purity. PBMCs were isolated immediately by Lymphoprep density gradient centrifugation and stained directly without culture. So that batch effects would be minimized, each experiment stained and sorted samples in pairs, pairing one healthy donor with one patient. In this sample, this clone turned up many times. Its antigen remains undetermined. There are no base qualities to consult, and no much larger clone falls within one base. The entire amount of isolated RNA was reverse transcribed using the High Capacity cDNA Reverse Transcription Kit, so the sequenced TCRB transcripts were expressed ones. Deep immunoSEQ sequencing was applied to naive, central memory and regulatory T cell samples, giving an average of around 3.8 million total reads per sample. Sorted cells were lysed in RLT buffer and RNA was extracted with DNase-treated RNeasy Micro or Mini kits, depending on cell number. To prevent cross-contamination, every cell subset was processed on its own, while patient and healthy donor samples were processed together. Using the immunoSEQ multiplex PCR, TCRB sequences were amplified from cDNA into 87-bp fragments spanning the CDR3 region. Sequencing of the amplicons was performed on the Illumina HiSeq platform. Processing in the source paper ran as follows. PCR bias was computationally corrected using synthetic template baselines, reads within Hamming distance 2 were collapsed, and singletons that could not be merged were discarded. Reads were aligned to IMGT to assign V, D and J genes, CDR3 length, and insertions or deletions at six rearrangement sites. Within each subset, clonotype counts were normalized to sorted cell number, and only after that were true diversity and Gini coefficients computed with the tcR R package. The overlap coefficient, calculated on TCRB nucleotide sequences, was used to measure repertoire sharing. TCRdb carries this immuneACCESS record with in-frame sequences only. Its versions omit some clonotypes, under half of them owing to an unresolved V gene in the studies checked, with the rest unexplained. The V and J calls and clone size were taken over from that table, and D and trimming were inferred from the DNA. In all, the sample holds about 120,000 clones, and 17% of those were seen once. The ten top clones hold 2.6% of the sample.

The CDR3 contains 11 residues, cysteine and phenylalanine counted. The DNA shown is the 33-base CDR3, in frame from base 1. From a lookup of the germline V gene (reference sequence), CDR1 and CDR2 are DFQATT and SNEGSKA. The V and J ends are trimmed by 3 bases and 4 bases, leaving 7 bases between them. The clonotype originates from a man between 18 and 35 years old with type 1 diabetes. The V and J genes are TRBV20-1 and TRBJ2-7; no confident D gene assignment can be made. Sequencing was done on a sample of central memory CD4+ T cells from blood. CDR3 region: CSARAQYEQYF. The nucleotide sequence is given as TGCAGTGCTAGGGCCCAGTACGAGCAGTACTTC.